Listed here are 19 T cell receptor beta chains from one sample, sequenced in a study of Graves' ophthalmopathy and Graves' hyperthyroidism. Investigators amplified TCR beta CDR3 regions from RNA transcripts. RT-PCR in the first round used HTBI primers; a second-round multiplex PCR followed. TCRdb passed the multiplex PCR reads through MiXCR, listing each CDR3 protein once. The profile covers hundreds of thousands of distinct CDR3 sequences, with around an eighth appearing a single time and approximately 9.8% taken by the ten largest. Sequenced: blood. The receptors come from a young woman with Graves' ophthalmopathy.

This clonotype was found many times. The CDR3 DNA sequence: TGTGCCAGCAGTTTGGGCGGGAGGGTGGAGCAGTACTTC. It specifies CASSLGGRVEQYF. The chain employs TRBV12-3 or TRBV12-4 and TRBJ2-7; 9 bases map to TRBD2. CDR3 size: 13 residues. The V segment lost 3 bases and the J segment 7 bases; nucleotides outside the gene matches: 4.

This clonotype has a count of ten or more. The rearrangement links TRBV6-2 or TRBV6-3 to TRBJ2-7; 9 bases match TRBD1. Germline CDR1 is MNHEY and CDR2 is SVGEGT. The V segment lost 5 bases and the J segment 0 bases; nucleotides outside the gene matches: 5. The CDR3 has 15 amino acids. CDR3 sequence reads: CASSGQGSVSYEQYF. CDR3 bases: TGTGCCAGCAGTGGACAGGGGTCGGTCTCCTACGAGCAGTACTTC.

The V and J genes are TRBV11-2 and TRBJ1-2; D gene ambiguous. Trimming left V 6 bases short and J 1 base short, with 12 bases between. The CDR3 covers 14 residues. Per the germline V gene, CDR1 is SGHAT and CDR2 is FQNNGV. CDR3 coding DNA: TGTGCCAGCAGTTTGTGGCAGAGTAACTATGGCTACACCTTC. Translation gives CASSLWQSNYGYTF.

This clonotype was observed many times. J is TRBJ2-2 and V is TRBV12-3 or TRBV12-4; possible D gene TRBD2, 5 bases. V lost 6 bases to trimming and J lost 4 bases, with 21 bases between them. The CDR3 is 17 amino acids. CDR3 sequence: CASSQTIRAVGTGELFF. The CDR3 nucleotides read TGTGCCAGCAGCCAAACTATTAGAGCGGTGGGCACCGGGGAGCTGTTTTTT.

The chain carries TRBV6-5 and TRBJ2-7; 8 positions match TRBD2. The CDR3 has 15 residues. From germline, CDR1 is MNHEY and CDR2 SVGAGI. V trimming: 0 bases; J trimming: 7 bases; junction bases outside the gene matches: 8. CDR3 nucleotide sequence: TGTGCCAGCAGTTACTCCCGACTAGCGAGTGGGGAGCAGTACTTC. It codes for CASSYSRLASGEQYF.

This clonotype was seen at least ten times. This chain joins TRBV20-1 and TRBJ2-7, with D possibly being TRBD1 (5 bases). The germline V and J ends were trimmed by 1 base and 3 bases, with 19 bases remaining between them. CDR1 and CDR2 from the germline V gene are DFQATT and SNEGSKA (reference sequence). CDR3 size: 16 residues. The chain's CDR3 is CSARALHRQQIYEQYF. The CDR3 DNA reads as TGCAGTGCTAGAGCCCTCCACCGACAGCAAATCTACGAGCAGTACTTC.

This clonotype has more than one count but fewer than ten. It may be a read error: a sequence one base away is much more abundant. The CDR3 reads CATSVRTLVAKNIQYF. The CDR3, as DNA: TGTGCCACCAGTGTTCGTACCCTGGTAGCCAAAAACATTCAGTACTTC. V usage is TRBV24-1 and J usage is TRBJ2-4; D is unresolved. Germline V gene data show CDR1 as KGHDR and CDR2 as SFDVKD. Trimming left V 5 bases short and J 0 bases short, with 13 bases between. The CDR3 totals 16 residues.

At least ten counts were recorded for this clonotype. The rearrangement links TRBV10-2 to TRBJ1-5, with 7 nucleotides matching TRBD1. V shed 6 bases, J shed 5 bases, and the junction held 13 bases outside the gene matches. Germline V gene sequence: CDR1 WSHSY, CDR2 SAAADI. The length of the CDR3 is 16 residues. The CDR3 loop reads CASRETGTGVHQPQHF. CDR3 bases: TGCGCCAGCAGGGAAACGGGAACAGGGGTACATCAGCCCCAGCATTTT.

This clonotype was seen repeatedly, ten times or more. The chain couples TRBV6-1 to TRBJ2-7; 7 bases fit TRBD2. The CDR3 is 13 residues long. With 6 bases clipped from V and 4 bases from J, the junction kept 6 bases outside the gene matches. Germline loops: CDR1 MNHNS, CDR2 SASEGT. CDR3 protein: CASRAGGNYEQYF. The CDR3 DNA reads TGTGCCAGCAGAGCCGGGGGGAATTACGAGCAGTACTTC.

The chain is built from TRBV28 and TRBJ1-5; maybe TRBD1 (5 bases). CDR1 and CDR2 (germline): MDHEN, SYDVKM. The CDR3 length is 15 residues. Trimming left V 4 bases short and J 9 bases short, with 19 bases between. DNA of the CDR3: TGTGCCAGCAGTTCGCAGGGACCGCCCCACCGGCCCCAGCATTTT. Translated: CASSSQGPPHRPQHF.

This clonotype was recorded at least ten times. The chain couples TRBV19 to TRBJ1-1, with D maybe TRBD1 (6 bases). V was trimmed by 7 bases and J by 5 bases, leaving 20 bases between them. CDR1 is LNHDA and CDR2 is SQIVND in the germline V gene (reference sequence). The length of the CDR3 is 15 residues. The CDR3: CASKTGFPGMTEAFF. The CDR3 DNA reads TGTGCCAGTAAAACAGGGTTTCCCGGGATGACTGAAGCTTTCTTT.

This clonotype has a count of ten or more. The V gene is TRBV6-1, the J gene TRBJ1-2; 7 nucleotides align to TRBD1. CDR1 is MNHNS, CDR2 SASEGT, per germline. CDR3 size: 13 residues. Losses at the gene ends were 6 bases for V and 7 bases for J; bases not matched to a gene: 8. In DNA, the CDR3 is TGTGCCAGCAGCTTTACAGGGGAGGGTGGCTACACCTTC. This codes for CASSFTGEGGYTF.

In this sample, this clonotype turned up many times. This chain connects TRBV7-6 to TRBJ2-5; no reliable D call. V dropped 3 bases and J dropped 2 bases, with 10 bases sitting between them. Germline V gives CDR1 SGHVS, CDR2 FNYEAQ. The CDR3 extends over 14 amino acids. CDR3 in amino acids: CASSLGEAQETQYF. As DNA, the CDR3 is TGTGCCAGCAGCTTGGGTGAAGCACAAGAGACCCAGTACTTC.

This clonotype came up many times. The genes are TRBV27 and TRBJ1-5, with 12 bases aligning to TRBD1. The junction had 3 bases not matched to a gene; V was cut back by 4 bases and J by 5 bases. CDR1 and CDR2 (germline): MNHEY, SMNVEV (reference sequence). This CDR3 region has 15 residues. In DNA form, the CDR3 reads TGTGCCAGCAGTTCCGGGACAGGGGGCGATCAGCCCCAGCATTTT. Translating it yields CASSSGTGGDQPQHF.

Details on this clonotype: This may stem from a read error, because a much larger clone lies one nucleotide away. The chain joins TRBV29-1 to TRBJ1-1; 8 bases are shared with TRBD1. CDR3 size: 13 residues. Per germline, CDR1 SQVTM and CDR2 ANQGSEA. The CDR3 region has the DNA TGCAGCGCCTGGACAGGGACGGGGACTGAAGCTTGCTTT. Encoded protein: CSAWTGTGTEACF.

Regarding this clonotype: Germline and junction disagree at one end, which may indicate a read error. The chain has TRBV29-1 and TRBJ2-4, with D uncertain. The CDR3 is made up of 11 amino acids. Germline V gives CDR1 SQVTM, CDR2 ANQGSEA. The CDR3 sequence: CSVVSKNIKNF. In DNA form, the CDR3 reads TGCAGCGTTGTGTCCAAAAACATTAAGAACTTC.

This clonotype appeared many times. The chain has TRBV15 and TRBJ1-2; D not resolved. This CDR3 is 13 amino acids long. Trimming removed 5 bases from V and 4 bases from J, with 11 bases in between. Germline CDR1 reads LNHNV; CDR2 reads YYDKDF (reference sequence). The CDR3 nucleotides are TGTGCCACCAGCCCCCGGACGGCCTATGGCTACACCTTC. This codes for CATSPRTAYGYTF.

This clonotype occurred many times. CDR3 sequence (DNA): TGCGCCAGCAGCTTGAGAGGGGGCGCGTTTGACTATGGCTACACCTTC. Its protein is CASSLRGGAFDYGYTF. The gene calls are TRBV5-1 and TRBJ1-2, with 7 bases that match TRBD1. The J segment lost 3 bases and the V segment lost 1 base, leaving 9 bases of the junction unmatched. The germline CDR1 and CDR2 sequences are SGHRS and YFSETQ. This CDR3 comprises 16 residues.

This clonotype was seen repeatedly, ten times or more. This sequence joins TRBV6-2 or TRBV6-3 and TRBJ2-5; 7 nucleotides agree with TRBD2. J was trimmed by 0 bases and V by 5 bases; bases with no gene match: 3. The CDR3 is 14 residues long. Germline CDR1 MNHEY, CDR2 SVGEGT. The CDR3 here is CASSTGLDQETQYF. CDR3 coding DNA: TGTGCCAGCAGTACCGGACTAGACCAAGAGACCCAGTACTTC.